This T cell receptor beta chain originates from a study of T cells after yellow fever vaccination. UMIs were added to TCR cDNA along with a universal primer site when it was made by 5'RACE template switching. TCRdb re-analysed the 5' RACE reads in MiXCR, keeping a single row per CDR3 protein. The table lists about 510,000 distinct CDR3 sequences, around a fifth of them singletons. Trimming removed 0 bases at V and 2 bases at J, with 13 bases between. The CDR3 runs to 15 residues. Germline V gene sequence: CDR1 DFQATT, CDR2 SNEGSKA (reference sequence). Worth noting for this clonotype: Its antigen is as yet unknown.

Study results and limitations: From the bulk population, abundant clonotypes could contaminate and appear within FACS-sorted repertoires. On re-exposure, the response was weaker but peaked faster, at day 5 versus 15. There was a small share of clonotypes that showed up in both the CD4 and CD8 compartments.

This rearrangement joins TRBV20-1 to TRBJ2-5; D is uncertain. The source material was PBMCs, sampled about 20 days after the first yellow fever vaccination. The origin of this receptor is a man aged 18 to 30 who received the YFV17D yellow fever vaccine. The CDR3 sequence is CSARDSGRLQETQYF. The CDR3 region has the DNA TGCAGTGCTAGAGATTCCGGCAGACTTCAAGAGACCCAGTACTTC.